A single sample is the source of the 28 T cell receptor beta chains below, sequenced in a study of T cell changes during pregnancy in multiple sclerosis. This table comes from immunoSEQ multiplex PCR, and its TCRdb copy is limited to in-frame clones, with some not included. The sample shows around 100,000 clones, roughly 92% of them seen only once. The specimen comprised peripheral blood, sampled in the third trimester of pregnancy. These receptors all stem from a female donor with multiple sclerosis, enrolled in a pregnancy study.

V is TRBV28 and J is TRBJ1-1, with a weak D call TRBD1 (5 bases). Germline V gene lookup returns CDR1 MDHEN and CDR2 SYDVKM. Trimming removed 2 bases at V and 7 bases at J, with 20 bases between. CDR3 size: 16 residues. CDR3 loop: CASSLAPAGRLDEAFF. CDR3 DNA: TGTGCCAGCAGTTTAGCCCCAGCAGGGAGGTTGGATGAAGCTTTCTTT.

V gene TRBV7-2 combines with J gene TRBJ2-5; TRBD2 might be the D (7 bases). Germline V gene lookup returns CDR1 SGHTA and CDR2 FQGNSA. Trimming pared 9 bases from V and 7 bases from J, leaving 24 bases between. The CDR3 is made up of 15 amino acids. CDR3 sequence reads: CARHPIARGGGTQYF. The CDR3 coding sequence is TGTGCCAGACATCCTATAGCCAGAGGGGGGGGGACCCAGTACTTC. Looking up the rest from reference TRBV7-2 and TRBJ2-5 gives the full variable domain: GAGVSQSPSNKVTEKGKDVELRCDPISGHTALYWYRQSLGQGLEFLIYFQGNSAPDKSGLPSDRFSAERTGGSVSTLTIQRTQQEDSAVYLCARHPIARGGGTQYFGPGTRLLVL.

CDR3 amino acids: CASSILDSRETQYF. The CDR3 DNA is TGTGCCAGTAGTATCCTAGACTCAAGGGAGACCCAGTACTTC. The J gene is TRBJ2-5, the V gene TRBV19; D not certain. CDR3 size: 14 residues. V dropped 3 bases and J dropped 5 bases, with 13 bases sitting between them. Per germline, CDR1 LNHDA and CDR2 SQIVND (reference sequence).

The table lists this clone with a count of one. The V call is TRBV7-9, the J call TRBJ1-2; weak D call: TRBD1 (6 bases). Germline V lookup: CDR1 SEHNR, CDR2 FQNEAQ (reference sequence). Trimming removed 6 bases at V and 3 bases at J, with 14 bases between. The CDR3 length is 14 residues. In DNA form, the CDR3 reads TGTGCCAGCAGAGAGGGACAAGTGGACTATGGCTACACCTTC. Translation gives CASREGQVDYGYTF.

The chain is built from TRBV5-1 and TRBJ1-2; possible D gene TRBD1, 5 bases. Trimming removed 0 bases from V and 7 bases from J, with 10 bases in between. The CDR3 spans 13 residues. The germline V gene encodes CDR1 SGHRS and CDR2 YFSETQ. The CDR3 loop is CASSLASGLGYTF. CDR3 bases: TGCGCCAGCAGCTTGGCTTCAGGGCTTGGCTACACCTTC.

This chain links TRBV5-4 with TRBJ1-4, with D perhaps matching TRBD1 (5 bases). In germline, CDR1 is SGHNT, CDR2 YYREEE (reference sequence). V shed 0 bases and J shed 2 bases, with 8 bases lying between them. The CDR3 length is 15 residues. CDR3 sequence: CASSLDSGTNEKLFF. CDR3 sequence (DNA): TGTGCCAGCAGCTTGGACTCAGGGACTAATGAAAAACTGTTTTTT.

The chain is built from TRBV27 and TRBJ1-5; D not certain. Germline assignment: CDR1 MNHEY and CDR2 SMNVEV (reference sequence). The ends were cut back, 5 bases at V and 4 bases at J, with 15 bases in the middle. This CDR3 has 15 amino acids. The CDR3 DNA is TGTGCCAGCAGTCCCCTCGGGGATGGGAATCAGCCCCAGCATTTT. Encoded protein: CASSPLGDGNQPQHF.

The CDR3: CASSEAYRPREAQYF. The CDR3, as DNA: TGTGCCAGCAGTGAAGCGTATCGGCCCAGGGAGGCCCAGTACTTC. The rearrangement uses TRBV2 and TRBJ2-5; a weak D match, TRBD2 (6 bases). Trimming stripped 0 bases from V and 9 bases from J, with 17 bases between. The length of the CDR3 is 15 residues. Germline lookup yields CDR1 SNHLY and CDR2 FYNNEI.

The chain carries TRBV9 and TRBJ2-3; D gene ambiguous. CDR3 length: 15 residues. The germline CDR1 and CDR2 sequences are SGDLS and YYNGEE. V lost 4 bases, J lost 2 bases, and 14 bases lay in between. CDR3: CASSRATPSTDTQYF. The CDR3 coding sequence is TGTGCCAGCAGCCGAGCGACTCCGTCCACAGATACGCAGTATTTT.

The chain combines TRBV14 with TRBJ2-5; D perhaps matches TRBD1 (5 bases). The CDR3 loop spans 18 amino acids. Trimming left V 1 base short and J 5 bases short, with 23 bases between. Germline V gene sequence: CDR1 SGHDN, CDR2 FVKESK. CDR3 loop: CASSQAVLASGSRETQYF. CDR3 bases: TGTGCCAGCAGCCAAGCTGTACTCGCATCAGGGTCGAGGGAGACCCAGTACTTC.

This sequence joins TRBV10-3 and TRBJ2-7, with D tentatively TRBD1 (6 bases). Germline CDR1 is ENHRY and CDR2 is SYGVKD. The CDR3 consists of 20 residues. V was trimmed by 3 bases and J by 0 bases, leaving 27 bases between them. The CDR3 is CAISDQETRDTGRSSYEQYF. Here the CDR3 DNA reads TGTGCCATCAGTGACCAGGAGACCCGGGACACCGGCCGAAGCTCCTACGAGCAGTACTTC.

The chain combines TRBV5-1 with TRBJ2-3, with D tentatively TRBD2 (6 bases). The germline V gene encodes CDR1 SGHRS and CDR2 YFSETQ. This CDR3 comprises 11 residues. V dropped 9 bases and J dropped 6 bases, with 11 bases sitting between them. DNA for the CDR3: TGCGCCACCTCACTAGCCGATACGCAGTATTTT. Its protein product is CATSLADTQYF.

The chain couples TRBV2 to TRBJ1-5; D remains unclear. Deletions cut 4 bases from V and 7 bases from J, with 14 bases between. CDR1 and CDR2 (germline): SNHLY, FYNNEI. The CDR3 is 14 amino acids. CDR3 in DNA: TGTGCCAGCAGTGTAAGGCCAGTCGGGCAGCCCCAGCATTTT. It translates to CASSVRPVGQPQHF.

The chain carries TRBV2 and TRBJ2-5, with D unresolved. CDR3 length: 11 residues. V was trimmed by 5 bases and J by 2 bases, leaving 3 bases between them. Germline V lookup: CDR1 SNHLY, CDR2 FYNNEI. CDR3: CASSTQETQYF. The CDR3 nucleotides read TGTGCCAGCAGTACTCAAGAGACCCAGTACTTC.

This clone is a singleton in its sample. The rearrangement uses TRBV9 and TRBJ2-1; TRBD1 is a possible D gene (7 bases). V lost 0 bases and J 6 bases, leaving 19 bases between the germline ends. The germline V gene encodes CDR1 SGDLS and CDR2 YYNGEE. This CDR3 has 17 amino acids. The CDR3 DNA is TGTGCCAGCAGCGTAGGGGGAGGTAGGGGGCGCGGCAATGAGCAGTTCTTC. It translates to CASSVGGGRGRGNEQFF.

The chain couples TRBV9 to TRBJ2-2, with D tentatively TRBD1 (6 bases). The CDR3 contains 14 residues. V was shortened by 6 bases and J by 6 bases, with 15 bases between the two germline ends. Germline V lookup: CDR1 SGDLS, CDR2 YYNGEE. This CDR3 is CASTQAGVSGELFF. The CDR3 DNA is TGTGCCAGCACGCAGGCAGGGGTTTCCGGGGAGCTGTTTTTT.

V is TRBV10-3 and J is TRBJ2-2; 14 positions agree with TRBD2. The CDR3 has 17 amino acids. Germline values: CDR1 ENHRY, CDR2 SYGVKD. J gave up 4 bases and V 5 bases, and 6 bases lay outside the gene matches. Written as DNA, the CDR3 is TGTGCCATCAGTAAGGGACTAGCGGGAGCGGGCACCGGGGAGCTGTTTTTT. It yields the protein CAISKGLAGAGTGELFF.

The CDR3 nucleotides read TGTGCCAGCAGGTCCGGACAGGGGGAAAACAATGAGCAGTTCTTC. This encodes CASRSGQGENNEQFF. V gene TRBV5-8 combines with J gene TRBJ2-1, with TRBD1 identical over 10 bases. CDR1 is SGHTS and CDR2 is YDEGEE in the germline V gene. The V gene end was trimmed by 5 bases and the J gene end by 5 bases; junction bases not matched to a gene: 7. This CDR3 is built from 15 residues.

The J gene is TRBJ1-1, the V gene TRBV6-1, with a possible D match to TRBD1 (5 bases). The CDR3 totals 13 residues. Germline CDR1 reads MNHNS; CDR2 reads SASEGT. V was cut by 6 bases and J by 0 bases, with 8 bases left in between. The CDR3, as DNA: TGTGCCAGCAGGGAGACAGTGAACACTGAAGCTTTCTTT. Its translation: CASRETVNTEAFF.

CDR3 sequence (DNA): TGTGCCAGTAGTATAGGGACAGCCTACGAGCAGTACTTC. This gives the protein CASSIGTAYEQYF. The chain is built from TRBV19 and TRBJ2-7; D perhaps matches TRBD1 (6 bases). The V end lost 1 base, the J end lost 2 bases, and 6 bases lay between the germline ends. Germline values: CDR1 LNHDA, CDR2 SQIVND (reference sequence). This CDR3 spans 13 amino acids.

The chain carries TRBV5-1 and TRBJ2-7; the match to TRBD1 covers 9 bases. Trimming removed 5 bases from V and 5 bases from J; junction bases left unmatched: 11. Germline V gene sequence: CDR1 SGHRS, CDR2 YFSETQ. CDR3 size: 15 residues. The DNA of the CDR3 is TGCGCCAGCAGATTCAGGGGACAGGGAAAGGACGAGCAGTACTTC. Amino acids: CASRFRGQGKDEQYF. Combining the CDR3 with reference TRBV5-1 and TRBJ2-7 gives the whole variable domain KAGVTQTPRYLIKTRGQQVTLSCSPISGHRSVSWYQQTPGQGLQFLFEYFSETQRNKGNFPGRFSGRQFSNSRSEMNVSTLELGDSALYLCASRFRGQGKDEQYFGPGTRLTVT.

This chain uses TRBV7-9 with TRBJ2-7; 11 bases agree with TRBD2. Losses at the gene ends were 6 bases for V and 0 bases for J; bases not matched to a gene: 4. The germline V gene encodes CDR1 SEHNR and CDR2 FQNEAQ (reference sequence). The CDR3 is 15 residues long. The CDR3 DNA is TGTGCCAGCAGTTTTACTAGCGGGAGCTCCTACGAGCAGTACTTC. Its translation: CASSFTSGSSYEQYF. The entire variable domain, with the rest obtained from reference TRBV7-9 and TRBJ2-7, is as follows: DTGVSQNPRHKITKRGQNVTFRCDPISEHNRLYWYRQTLGQGPEFLTYFQNEAQLEKSRLLSDRFSAERPKGSFSTLEIQRTEQGDSAMYLCASSFTSGSSYEQYFGPGTRLTVT.

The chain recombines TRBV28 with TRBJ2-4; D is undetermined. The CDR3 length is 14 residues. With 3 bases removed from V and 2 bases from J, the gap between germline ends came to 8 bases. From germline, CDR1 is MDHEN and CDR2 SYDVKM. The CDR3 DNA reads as TGTGCCAGCAGTTTTAGCAGTACCAAAAACATTCAGTACTTC. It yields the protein CASSFSSTKNIQYF.

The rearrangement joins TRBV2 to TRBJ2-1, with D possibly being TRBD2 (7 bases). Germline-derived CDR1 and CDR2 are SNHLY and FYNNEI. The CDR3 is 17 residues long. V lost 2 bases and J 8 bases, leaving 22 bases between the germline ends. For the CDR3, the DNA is TGTGCCAGCAGTGAATTTGGTTCGGGGGGCCGAGGGTATGAGCAGTTCTTC. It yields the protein CASSEFGSGGRGYEQFF.

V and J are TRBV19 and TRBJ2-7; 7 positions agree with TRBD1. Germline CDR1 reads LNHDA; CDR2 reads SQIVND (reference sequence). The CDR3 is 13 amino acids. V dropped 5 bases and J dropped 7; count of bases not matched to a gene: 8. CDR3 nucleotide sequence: TGTGCCAGTAGTCTCGGACAGGCGGAAGAGCAGTACTTC. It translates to CASSLGQAEEQYF.

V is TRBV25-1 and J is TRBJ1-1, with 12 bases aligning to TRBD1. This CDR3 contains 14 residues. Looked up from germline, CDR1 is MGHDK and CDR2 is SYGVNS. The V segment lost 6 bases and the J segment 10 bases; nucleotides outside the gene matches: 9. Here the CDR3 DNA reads TGTGCCAGCAGGGAGGGACAGGGGGCGAGGAGAGCTTTCTTT. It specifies CASREGQGARRAFF.

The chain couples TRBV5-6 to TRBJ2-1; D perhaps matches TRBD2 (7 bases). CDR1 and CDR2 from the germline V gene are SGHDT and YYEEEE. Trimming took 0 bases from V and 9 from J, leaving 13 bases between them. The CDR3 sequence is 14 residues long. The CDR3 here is CASSLVGRGGEQFF. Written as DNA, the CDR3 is TGTGCCAGCAGCTTGGTGGGAAGGGGGGGTGAGCAGTTCTTC. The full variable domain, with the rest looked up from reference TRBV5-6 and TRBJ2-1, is DAGVTQSPTHLIKTRGQQVTLRCSPKSGHDTVSWYQQALGQGPQFIFQYYEEEERQRGNFPDRFSGHQFPNYSSELNVNALLLGDSALYLCASSLVGRGGEQFFGPGTRLTVL.

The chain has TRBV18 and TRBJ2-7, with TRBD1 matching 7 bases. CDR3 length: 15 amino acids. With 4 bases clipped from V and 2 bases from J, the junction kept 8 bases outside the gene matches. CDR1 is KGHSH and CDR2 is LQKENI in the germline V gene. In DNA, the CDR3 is TGTGCCAGCTCACTACAGGGGACACCAACCTACGAGCAGTACTTC. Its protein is CASSLQGTPTYEQYF.